This is a list of T cell receptor beta chains from one sample in a study of shared clonotypes between healthy human individuals. This table comes from immunoSEQ multiplex PCR, and its TCRdb copy is limited to in-frame clones, with some not included. The repertoire holds about 480,000 clones, with 70% to 80% as singletons. What was sequenced was PBMCs. Source of these receptors: a woman aged 40 to 50 in good health. Some clones in this sample may be carry-over from other donors' samples. The CDR3 runs from the conserved cysteine through the conserved F or W. The D gene is left open where the match is weak. Not all rows give a size; the values are once, few, many and, for expanded clones, a class.

D,V,J,size,CDR3,DNA
TRBD2,TRBV28,TRBJ2-5,NA,CASSPQLGEGETQYF,TGTGCCAGCAGCCCCCAGCTGGGGGAGGGAGAGACCCAGTACTTC
NA,TRBV2,TRBJ2-5,few,CASSEAISGIATQYF,TGTGCCAGCAGTGAAGCGATTAGCGGCATCGCGACCCAGTACTTC
NA,TRBV30,TRBJ1-5,few,CAWSPLGLGQPQHF,TGTGCCTGGAGTCCCCTGGGGCTCGGTCAGCCCCAGCATTTT
NA,TRBV28,TRBJ2-7,NA,CASSPGLTLYEQYF,TGTGCCAGCAGTCCGGGGCTTACTCTCTACGAGCAGTACTTC
NA,TRBV29-1,TRBJ2-3,NA,CSVEPITDTQYF,TGCAGCGTTGAACCCATCACAGATACGCAGTATTTT
TRBD2,TRBV27,TRBJ2-5,NA,CASSLVAGAFREGRETQYF,TGTGCCAGCAGTTTGGTGGCAGGGGCTTTTCGGGAGGGCCGTGAGACCCAGTACTTC
NA,TRBV19,TRBJ1-1,NA,CASSHGAGYTEAFF,TGTGCCAGTAGTCACGGGGCGGGGTACACTGAAGCTTTCTTT
NA,TRBV5-1,TRBJ2-5,NA,CASNDLDRGGTQYF,TGCGCCAGCAACGACCTAGACAGAGGAGGGACCCAGTACTTC
NA,TRBV7-6,TRBJ2-6,once,CASSPGHASSGANVLAF,TGTGCCAGCAGCCCCGGACACGCAAGCTCTGGGGCCAACGTCCTGGCTTTC
TRBD1,TRBV6-5,TRBJ1-2,NA,CASSVQPTGASTYTF,TGTGCCAGCAGTGTACAGCCGACAGGGGCCTCGACCTACACCTTC
NA,TRBV18,TRBJ1-1,NA,CASSPWGLAPNTEAFF,TGTGCCAGCTCCCCCTGGGGTCTCGCCCCGAACACTGAAGCTTTCTTT
NA,TRBV19,TRBJ2-7,NA,CASNMGGSRGSYEQYF,TGTGCCAGCAACATGGGGGGATCGAGAGGCTCCTACGAGCAGTACTTC
NA,TRBV4-3,TRBJ2-5,NA,CASSQGPGRGETQYF,TGCGCCAGCAGCCAGGGACCGGGCCGAGGAGAGACCCAGTACTTC
TRBD2,TRBV19,TRBJ2-1,NA,CASSIESGRNNEQFF,TGTGCCAGTAGTATAGAAAGCGGGAGGAACAATGAGCAGTTCTTC
NA,TRBV7-3,TRBJ2-1,many,CASSLRGTHLYNEQFF,TGTGCCAGCAGCTTACGGGGGACTCACCTCTACAATGAGCAGTTCTTC
TRBD2,TRBV6-1,TRBJ2-7,few,CASSEDTTSGYSYEQYF,TGTGCCAGCAGTGAAGATACGACTAGCGGGTACTCCTACGAGCAGTACTTC
NA,TRBV30,TRBJ1-2,few,CAWSIAANYGYTF,TGTGCCTGGTCAATAGCTGCTAACTATGGCTACACCTTC
NA,TRBV5-1,TRBJ2-3,NA,CASSRGSFIAVTDTQYF,TGCGCCAGCAGCCGAGGGAGCTTTATAGCGGTAACAGATACGCAGTATTTT
NA,TRBV4-1,TRBJ1-5,NA,CASSQGPLGQGLNQPQHF,TGCGCCAGCAGCCAAGGCCCTTTGGGACAAGGCCTAAATCAGCCCCAGCATTTT
TRBD2,TRBV9,TRBJ2-3,NA,CASSLAGDYPDTQYF,TGTGCCAGCAGCCTAGCGGGAGATTATCCGGATACGCAGTATTTT
NA,TRBV27,TRBJ1-2,NA,CASSFRPAYGYTF,TGTGCCAGCAGTTTCAGGCCGGCCTATGGCTACACCTTC
NA,TRBV28,TRBJ2-7,NA,CASAPLLGMPYEQYF,TGTGCCAGCGCGCCCCTCCTAGGGATGCCCTACGAGCAGTACTTC
NA,TRBV9,TRBJ2-3,NA,CASSLGGAGGDTQYF,TGTGCCAGCAGCCTTGGAGGGGCTGGGGGTGATACGCAGTATTTT
TRBD1,TRBV5-1,TRBJ2-7,few,CASSTDGQEIYEQYF,TGCGCCAGCAGCACAGACGGACAGGAAATCTACGAGCAGTACTTC
NA,TRBV28,TRBJ2-1,once,CASSRDPEYEQFF,TGTGCCAGCAGTCGGGACCCTGAATATGAGCAGTTCTTC
TRBD2,TRBV2,TRBJ2-7,NA,CASSGASGSHEQYF,TGTGCCAGCAGTGGAGCTAGCGGGAGCCACGAGCAGTACTTC
TRBD1,TRBV6-1,TRBJ1-4,NA,CASSEGQGGEKLFF,TGTGCCAGCAGTGAGGGACAGGGCGGTGAAAAACTGTTTTTT
TRBD2,TRBV28,TRBJ2-4,NA,CASSSPGLAGGPAKNIQYF,TGTGCCAGCAGTTCCCCGGGACTAGCGGGAGGCCCAGCCAAAAACATTCAGTACTTC